This TCR beta chain was recovered during a study of T cell repertoires in cytomegalovirus infection. Study summary: An indication of both CMV infection and matching HLA type came from public TCR beta signatures.

MiXCR, run by TCRdb on the reads, gives a single entry per CDR3 protein. The data show about 120,000 distinct CDR3 sequences, about a tenth seen once. CDR1 KGHSH and CDR2 LQKENI come from the germline V gene. The CDR3 totals 12 residues. V trimming: 5 bases; J trimming: 8 bases; junction bases outside the gene matches: 5. Concerning this clonotype itself: No antigen is known for it.

This chain links TRBV18 with TRBJ1-1; 7 nucleotides align to TRBD1. The receptor was derived from a human donor in good health (CMV status not recorded). Some clones in this sample may be carry-over from other donors' samples. The sample taken for sequencing was PBMCs, sequenced either directly or after in vitro stimulation (not recorded which). CDR3: CASSFQQGEAFF. Here the CDR3 DNA reads TGTGCCAGCTCATTTCAACAGGGGGAAGCTTTCTTT.